The 10 T cell receptor beta chains reported below all come from one sample, sequenced in a study of cytomegalovirus exposure and HLA in healthy donors. 60 Vbeta and 13 Jbeta primers were used in PCR. Some clones are missing from TCRdb's copy, which holds only in-frame ones; the method was immunoSEQ multiplex PCR. The sample yields about 130,000 clones, 65% to 80% seen once. The sequenced sample was PBMCs. The receptor source for this set is a human donor in good health.

The chain carries TRBV5-1 and TRBJ2-1; D uncertain. CDR3 length: 16 residues. Trimming took 0 bases from V and 2 from J, leaving 12 bases between them. CDR1 is SGHRS, CDR2 YFSETQ, per germline. The CDR3 loop is CASSLAMRPPYNEQFF. For the CDR3, the DNA is TGCGCCAGCAGCTTGGCCATGCGTCCCCCCTACAATGAGCAGTTCTTC.

The genes are TRBV4-1 and TRBJ2-3, with 9 bases aligning to TRBD2. Unmatched junction bases numbered 3, after V lost 0 bases and J lost 5 bases. The germline CDR1 and CDR2 sequences are MGHRA and YSYEKL. CDR3 length: 15 amino acids. This CDR3 is CASSQDLAGRDTQYF. The CDR3 DNA follows: TGCGCCAGCAGCCAAGATCTAGCGGGAAGAGATACGCAGTATTTT.

This clone has a single count. The chain links TRBV7-9 to TRBJ1-1, with 7 bases matching TRBD1. The V segment lost 5 bases and the J segment 3 bases; nucleotides outside the gene matches: 15. Germline CDR1 and CDR2: SEHNR and FQNEAQ (reference sequence). The CDR3 runs 17 residues. CDR3 sequence reads: CASSLGGQRDVHTEAFF. The CDR3 DNA reads as TGTGCCAGCAGCCTAGGGGGACAGCGCGACGTCCACACTGAAGCTTTCTTT.

With regard to this clone: The identical CDR3 is also encoded by other nucleotide sequences in the sample. The chain combines TRBV9 with TRBJ2-7; 9 positions match TRBD1. The germline V gene has CDR1 SGDLS and CDR2 YYNGEE. The CDR3 extends over 15 amino acids. The trim removed 0 bases at V and 4 bases at J, leaving 5 bases unmatched. DNA for the CDR3: TGTGCCAGCAGCGTAGTCGGGACAGGGTATTACGAGCAGTACTTC. Translating gives CASSVVGTGYYEQYF.

The chain couples TRBV10-3 to TRBJ2-5; 11 nucleotides match TRBD2. The V segment lost 5 bases and the J segment 7 bases; nucleotides outside the gene matches: 6. This CDR3 region has 14 residues. CDR1 is ENHRY, CDR2 SYGVKD, per germline. The CDR3 DNA reads TGTGCCATCAGTCTTAGCGGGAGGGACGGGACCCAGTACTTC. This codes for CAISLSGRDGTQYF.

This clone was observed a handful of times. This chain joins TRBV2 and TRBJ1-4, with TRBD1 matching 12 bases. V shed 7 bases, J shed 8 bases, and the junction held 8 bases outside the gene matches. The CDR3 runs to 15 residues. Per the germline V gene, CDR1 is SNHLY and CDR2 is FYNNEI. DNA for the CDR3: TGTGCCAGCACCCCGGTCGGGACAGGGGGCGAAAAACTGTTTTTT. Its protein is CASTPVGTGGEKLFF.

This rearrangement joins TRBV19 to TRBJ1-5; D gene uncertain. The CDR3 consists of 16 residues. V was shortened by 7 bases and J by 0 bases, with 16 bases between the two germline ends. Germline CDR1 LNHDA, CDR2 SQIVND (reference sequence). In DNA form, the CDR3 reads TGTGCCAGTACCCAGGAGGTCAGCTATAGCAATCAGCCCCAGCATTTT. Translated: CASTQEVSYSNQPQHF.

The V and J genes are TRBV11-3 and TRBJ2-1, with TRBD2 identical over 7 bases. Germline V CDR1 and CDR2: SGHNT, YENEEA. The CDR3 has 16 residues. V dropped 0 bases and J dropped 1; count of bases not matched to a gene: 3. Here the CDR3 reads CASSLEREASYNEQFF. CDR3 coding DNA: TGTGCCAGCAGCTTAGAACGGGAGGCTTCCTACAATGAGCAGTTCTTC.

This chain joins TRBV18 and TRBJ1-1; 9 positions match TRBD1. Germline CDR1 is KGHSH and CDR2 is LQKENI. This CDR3 has 15 amino acids. The V segment lost 4 bases and the J segment 5 bases; nucleotides outside the gene matches: 8. The DNA of the CDR3 is TGTGCCAGCTCACAGCAGACGACAGGGGGGACTGAAGCTTTCTTT. Its protein is CASSQQTTGGTEAFF.

The chain is built from TRBV6-1 and TRBJ2-5; D uncertain. The end of the DNA is better explained by TRBJ2-7, so the J call may be wrong. From germline, CDR1 is MNHNS and CDR2 SASEGT. The CDR3 loop spans 15 amino acids. The chain's CDR3 is CASSELITVSYEQYF. The CDR3 DNA follows: TGTGCCAGCAGTGAATTGATCACCGTCTCCTACGAGCAGTACTTC.